The clone carrying this T cell receptor (beta chain) has only a few counts. This sample was taken from a study of blood T cell repertoires in COVID-19. Study at large: Samples came from the United States, Italy and Spain, spanning acute and convalescent COVID-19. T cells, B-cell-depleted T cells, or PBMCs supplied cDNA or gDNA.

Deletions cut 6 bases from V and 2 bases from J, with 11 bases between. From germline, CDR1 is MDHEN and CDR2 SYDVKM. This CDR3 comprises 13 residues. Clones were read by immunoSEQ multiplex PCR, and TCRdb kept only the in-frame ones, dropping some. Of 240,000 or so clones in the sample, more than 75% were seen once. The clonotype was recovered from a woman between 35 and 50 years old who had recovered from COVID-19. The sequenced material came from peripheral blood. The V gene is TRBV28, the J gene TRBJ2-7, with D possibly matching TRBD2 (6 bases). Written as DNA, the CDR3 is TGTGCCAGCAGCCCTAGCGAGGCCTACGAGCAGTACGTC. It translates to CASSPSEAYEQYV.